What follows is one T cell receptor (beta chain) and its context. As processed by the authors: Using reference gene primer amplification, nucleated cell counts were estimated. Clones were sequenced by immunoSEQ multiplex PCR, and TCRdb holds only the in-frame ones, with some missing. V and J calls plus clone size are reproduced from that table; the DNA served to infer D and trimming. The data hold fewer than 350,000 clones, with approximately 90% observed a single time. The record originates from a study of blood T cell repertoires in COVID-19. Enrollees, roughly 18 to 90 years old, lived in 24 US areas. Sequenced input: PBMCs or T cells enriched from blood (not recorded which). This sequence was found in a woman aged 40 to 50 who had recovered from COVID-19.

The CDR3 reads CASSIPGDTRTNEKLFF. In DNA form, the CDR3 reads TGTGCCAGTAGTATACCTGGGGACACCCGAACTAATGAAAAACTGTTTTTT. The V gene is TRBV19, the J gene TRBJ1-4, with D possibly TRBD1 on 6 matching bases. The CDR3 totals 17 residues. Trimming took off 2 bases at V and 1 base at J, with 14 bases between the two ends. Germline loops: CDR1 LNHDA, CDR2 SQIVND (reference sequence).